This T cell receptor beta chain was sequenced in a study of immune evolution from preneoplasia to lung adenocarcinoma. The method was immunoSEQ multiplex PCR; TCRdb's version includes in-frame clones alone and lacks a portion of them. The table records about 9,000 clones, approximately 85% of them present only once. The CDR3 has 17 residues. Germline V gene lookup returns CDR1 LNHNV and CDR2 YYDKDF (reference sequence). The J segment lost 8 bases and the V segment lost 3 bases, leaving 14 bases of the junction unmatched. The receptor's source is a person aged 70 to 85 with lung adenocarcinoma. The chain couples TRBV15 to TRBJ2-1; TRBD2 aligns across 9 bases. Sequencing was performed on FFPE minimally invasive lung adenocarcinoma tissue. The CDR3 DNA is TGTGCCACCAGCAGCCTACTCCGCGGGGGGGCGTTGGATGAGCAGTTCTTC. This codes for CATSSLLRGGALDEQFF.